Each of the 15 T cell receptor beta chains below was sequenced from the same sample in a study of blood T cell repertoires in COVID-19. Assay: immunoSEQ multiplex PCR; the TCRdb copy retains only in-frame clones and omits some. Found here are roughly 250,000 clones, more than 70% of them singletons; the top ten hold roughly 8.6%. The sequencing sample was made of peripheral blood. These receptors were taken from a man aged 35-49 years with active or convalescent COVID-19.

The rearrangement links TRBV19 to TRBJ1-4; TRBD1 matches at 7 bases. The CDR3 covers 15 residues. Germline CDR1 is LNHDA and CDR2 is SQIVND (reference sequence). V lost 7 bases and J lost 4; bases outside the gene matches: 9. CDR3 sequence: CASTWGTAINEKLFF. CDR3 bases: TGTGCCAGTACCTGGGGGACAGCGATTAATGAAAAACTGTTTTTT.

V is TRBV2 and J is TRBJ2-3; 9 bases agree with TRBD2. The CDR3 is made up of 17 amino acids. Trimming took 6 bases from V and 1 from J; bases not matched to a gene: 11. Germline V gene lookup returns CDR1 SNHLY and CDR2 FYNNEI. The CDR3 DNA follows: TGTGCCAGCAGGGCAGCGGGGGGTGGCCTGGGCACAGATACGCAGTATTTT. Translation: CASRAAGGGLGTDTQYF.

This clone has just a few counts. The CDR3 nucleotides read TGTGCCAGCAGCCGGGGTACTGAAGCTTTCTTT. It codes for CASSRGTEAFF. This sequence joins TRBV13 and TRBJ1-1; no definite D call. The CDR3 sequence is 11 residues long. The V gene lost 5 bases and the J gene lost 5 bases, with 6 bases spanning the gap. Germline-derived CDR1 and CDR2 are PRHDT and FYEKMQ (reference sequence). Based on the CDR3 plus reference TRBV13 and TRBJ1-1, the full variable domain is AAGVIQSPRHLIKEKRETATLKCYPIPRHDTVYWYQQGPGQDPQFLISFYEKMQSDKGSIPDRFSAQQFSDYHSELNMSSLELGDSALYFCASSRGTEAFFGQGTRLTVV.

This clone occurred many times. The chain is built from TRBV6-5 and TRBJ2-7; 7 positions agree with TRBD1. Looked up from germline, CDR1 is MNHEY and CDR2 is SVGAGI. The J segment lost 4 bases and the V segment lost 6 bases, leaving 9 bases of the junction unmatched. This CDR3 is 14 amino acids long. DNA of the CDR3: TGTGCCAGCAGGCCCGGGACAGCTTCTTACGAGCAGTACTTC. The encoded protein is CASRPGTASYEQYF.

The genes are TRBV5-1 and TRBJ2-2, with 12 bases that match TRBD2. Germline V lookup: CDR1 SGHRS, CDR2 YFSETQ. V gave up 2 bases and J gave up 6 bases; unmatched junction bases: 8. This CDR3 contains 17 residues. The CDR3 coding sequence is TGCGCCAGCAGCTTTCTAGCGGGAGGGGTGTCGTCCGGGGAGCTGTTTTTT. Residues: CASSFLAGGVSSGELFF.

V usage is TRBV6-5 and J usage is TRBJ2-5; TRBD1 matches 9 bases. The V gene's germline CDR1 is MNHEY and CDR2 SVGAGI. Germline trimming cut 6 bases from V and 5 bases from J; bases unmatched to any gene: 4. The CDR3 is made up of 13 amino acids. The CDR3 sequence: CASRQGAWETQYF. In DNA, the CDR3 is TGTGCCAGCAGACAGGGGGCGTGGGAGACCCAGTACTTC.

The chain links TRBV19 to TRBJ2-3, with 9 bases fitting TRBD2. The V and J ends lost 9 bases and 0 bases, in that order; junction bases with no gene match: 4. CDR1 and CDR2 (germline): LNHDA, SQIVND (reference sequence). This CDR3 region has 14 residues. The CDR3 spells CASRLAVSTDTQYF. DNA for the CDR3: TGTGCCAGCCGACTAGCGGTAAGCACAGATACGCAGTATTTT.

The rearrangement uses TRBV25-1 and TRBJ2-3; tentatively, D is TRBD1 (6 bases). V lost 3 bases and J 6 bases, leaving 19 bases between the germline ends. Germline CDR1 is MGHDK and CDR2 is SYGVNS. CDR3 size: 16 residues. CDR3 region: CASSESTGPRGDTQYF. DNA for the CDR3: TGTGCCAGCAGTGAGTCGACAGGCCCGAGGGGTGATACGCAGTATTTT.

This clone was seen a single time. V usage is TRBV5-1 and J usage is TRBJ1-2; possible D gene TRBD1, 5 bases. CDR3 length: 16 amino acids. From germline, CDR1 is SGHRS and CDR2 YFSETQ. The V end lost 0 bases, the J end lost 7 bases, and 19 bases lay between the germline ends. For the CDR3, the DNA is TGCGCCAGCAGCTTGGCCACGGGACCCGGGAGGTCTGGCTACACCTTC. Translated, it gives CASSLATGPGRSGYTF.

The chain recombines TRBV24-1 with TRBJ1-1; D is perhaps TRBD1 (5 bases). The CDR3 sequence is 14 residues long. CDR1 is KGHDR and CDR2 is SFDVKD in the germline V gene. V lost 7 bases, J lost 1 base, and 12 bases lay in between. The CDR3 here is CATSPSGGNTEAFF. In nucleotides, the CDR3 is TGTGCCACCAGCCCCTCGGGGGGGAACACTGAAGCTTTCTTT.

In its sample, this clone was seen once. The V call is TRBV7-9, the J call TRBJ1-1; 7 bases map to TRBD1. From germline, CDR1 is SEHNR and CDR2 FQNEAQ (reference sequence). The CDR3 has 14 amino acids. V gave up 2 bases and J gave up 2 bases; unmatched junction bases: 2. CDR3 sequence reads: CASSLQGENTEAFF. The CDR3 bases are TGTGCCAGCAGCTTACAGGGGGAAAACACTGAAGCTTTCTTT.

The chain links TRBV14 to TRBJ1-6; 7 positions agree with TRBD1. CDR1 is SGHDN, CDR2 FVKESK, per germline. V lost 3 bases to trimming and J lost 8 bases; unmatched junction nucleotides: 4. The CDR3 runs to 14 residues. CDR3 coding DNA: TGTGCCAGCAGCCAGGGACAGATGCATTCACCCCTCCACTTT. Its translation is CASSQGQMHSPLHF.

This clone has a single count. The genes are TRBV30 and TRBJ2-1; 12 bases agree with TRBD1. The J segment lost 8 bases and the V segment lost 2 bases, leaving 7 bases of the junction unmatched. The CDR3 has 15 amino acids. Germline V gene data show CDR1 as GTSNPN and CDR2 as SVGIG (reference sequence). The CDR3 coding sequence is TGTGCCTGGAGTCCCGGGACAGGGGGCAGCGATGAGCAGTTCTTC. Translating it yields CAWSPGTGGSDEQFF.

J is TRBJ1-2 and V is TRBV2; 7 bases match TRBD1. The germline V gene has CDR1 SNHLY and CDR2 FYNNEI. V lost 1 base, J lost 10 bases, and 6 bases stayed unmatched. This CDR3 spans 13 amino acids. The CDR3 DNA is TGTGCCAGCAGTGAAGGACAGGGACGAGTCTACACCTTC. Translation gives CASSEGQGRVYTF.

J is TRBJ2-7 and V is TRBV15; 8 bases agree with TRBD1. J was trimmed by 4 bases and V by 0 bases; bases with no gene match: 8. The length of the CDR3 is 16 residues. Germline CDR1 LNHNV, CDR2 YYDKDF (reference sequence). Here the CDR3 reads CATSRDGTGPLYEQYF. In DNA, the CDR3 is TGTGCCACCAGCAGAGATGGGACAGGCCCACTGTACGAGCAGTACTTC.